Presented here are 27 T cell receptor beta chains from one specimen sequenced in a study of blood T cell repertoires in COVID-19. This table comes from immunoSEQ multiplex PCR, and its TCRdb copy is limited to in-frame clones, with some not included. The table records roughly 59,000 clones, under 85% of them present only once. The sample taken for sequencing was peripheral blood. The receptors were sampled from a woman in her fifties or sixties with active or convalescent COVID-19.

The chain carries TRBV19 and TRBJ1-5, with TRBD1 as a possible D gene (5 bases). Trimming removed 1 base at V and 6 bases at J, with 13 bases between. The CDR3 extends over 15 amino acids. The germline V gene encodes CDR1 LNHDA and CDR2 SQIVND (reference sequence). CDR3 in DNA: TGTGCCAGTAGTATAGTGTCGCAGGGAGGTCAGCCCCAGCATTTT. It yields the protein CASSIVSQGGQPQHF.

The chain couples TRBV5-1 to TRBJ1-1, with D possibly being TRBD1 (5 bases). This CDR3 has 14 residues. CDR1 and CDR2 (germline): SGHRS, YFSETQ. The V gene lost 4 bases and the J gene lost 1 base, with 11 bases spanning the gap. For the CDR3, the DNA is TGCGCCAGCAGCCCCCTGACAGCGAACACTGAAGCTTTCTTT. This sequence encodes CASSPLTANTEAFF. Combining the CDR3 with reference TRBV5-1 and TRBJ1-1 gives the whole variable domain KAGVTQTPRYLIKTRGQQVTLSCSPISGHRSVSWYQQTPGQGLQFLFEYFSETQRNKGNFPGRFSGRQFSNSRSEMNVSTLELGDSALYLCASSPLTANTEAFFGQGTRLTVV.

This chain links TRBV27 with TRBJ1-2, with no clear D. CDR3 length: 15 amino acids. V was pared by 4 bases and J by 2 bases, with 14 bases between. Germline V CDR1 and CDR2: MNHEY, SMNVEV (reference sequence). The CDR3 sequence: CASSSAGYKNYGYTF. The DNA of the CDR3 is TGTGCCAGCAGTTCCGCGGGGTATAAAAACTATGGCTACACCTTC.

The chain carries TRBV19 and TRBJ1-1, with unresolved D. The CDR3 has 13 residues. The V end was cut by 3 bases, the J end by 1 base, with 6 bases between. CDR1 and CDR2 from the germline V gene are LNHDA and SQIVND (reference sequence). CDR3 in amino acids: CASSMVRNTEAFF. CDR3 nucleotide sequence: TGTGCCAGTAGTATGGTCAGGAACACTGAAGCTTTCTTT.

The chain carries TRBV9 and TRBJ2-1, with 9 bases fitting TRBD2. CDR1 is SGDLS and CDR2 is YYNGEE in the germline V gene. The CDR3 loop spans 15 amino acids. Germline trimming cut 4 bases from V and 0 bases from J; bases unmatched to any gene: 2. In DNA, the CDR3 is TGTGCCAGCAGCTATAGCGGGAGCTCCTACAATGAGCAGTTCTTC. The encoded protein is CASSYSGSSYNEQFF.

CDR3 region: CASSERLGTGRLAGETQYF. CDR3 DNA: TGTGCCAGCAGTGAACGTTTGGGGACAGGGAGACTAGCGGGAGAGACCCAGTACTTC. The J gene is TRBJ2-5, the V gene TRBV6-1, with D maybe TRBD2 (10 bases). Per germline, CDR1 MNHNS and CDR2 SASEGT. The V end lost 2 bases, the J end lost 4 bases, and 26 bases lay between the germline ends. This CDR3 contains 19 residues.

Points on this clone: Other DNA sequences from this sample encode an identical CDR3 as well. The V and J genes are TRBV27 and TRBJ2-3, with TRBD1 identical over 8 bases. Looked up from germline, CDR1 is MNHEY and CDR2 is SMNVEV (reference sequence). V dropped 8 bases and J dropped 1; count of bases not matched to a gene: 5. The CDR3 covers 14 residues. The chain's CDR3 is CASSDRGGTDTQYF. The CDR3, as DNA: TGTGCCAGCTCCGACAGGGGTGGCACAGATACGCAGTATTTT.

The chain uses TRBV11-2 and TRBJ1-2; D uncertain. The CDR3 runs to 13 residues. Germline assignment: CDR1 SGHAT and CDR2 FQNNGV. V was clipped by 5 bases and J by 4 bases, with 11 bases between them. The CDR3 spells CASSPLRAYGYTF. CDR3 sequence (DNA): TGTGCCAGCAGCCCCCTGCGGGCCTATGGCTACACCTTC.

The rearrangement links TRBV28 to TRBJ2-1; no reliable D call. Germline CDR1 and CDR2: MDHEN and SYDVKM. V was pared by 2 bases and J by 6 bases, with 14 bases between. The CDR3 is 15 amino acids. The CDR3 spells CASSLTWQAGNEQFF. Written as DNA, the CDR3 is TGTGCCAGCAGTTTAACATGGCAGGCCGGCAATGAGCAGTTCTTC.

To note about this clone: Germline and junction disagree at one end, which may indicate a read error. V usage is TRBV7-7 and J usage is TRBJ1-1; D is undetermined. Germline V gene sequence: CDR1 SSHAT, CDR2 FNYEAQ (reference sequence). This CDR3 has 13 amino acids. CDR3 protein: CASSLSRGTEAFF. The CDR3 region has the DNA TGTGCTAGCAGCTTGTCGCGGGGTACTGAAGCTTTCTTT. The entire variable domain, with the rest obtained from reference TRBV7-7 and TRBJ1-1, is as follows: GAGVSQSPRYKVTKRGQDVTLRCDPISSHATLYWYQQALGQGPEFLTYFNYEAQPDKSGLPSDRFSAERPEGSISTLTIQRTEQRDSAMYRCASSLSRGTEAFFGQGTRLTVV.

The chain carries TRBV29-1 and TRBJ2-7, with 7 bases lining up with TRBD1. This CDR3 spans 13 amino acids. J was trimmed by 6 bases and V by 8 bases; bases with no gene match: 13. In germline, CDR1 is SQVTM, CDR2 ANQGSEA. Here the CDR3 reads CSTIGGRGSEQYF. For the CDR3, the DNA is TGCAGCACAATAGGGGGCCGAGGGAGCGAGCAGTACTTC.

The genes are TRBV3-1 (or the pseudogene TRBV3-2) and TRBJ1-4; 9 nucleotides line up with TRBD1. Germline trimming cut 1 base from V and 8 bases from J; bases unmatched to any gene: 5. Germline loops: CDR1 LGHDT, CDR2 YNNKEL (reference sequence). This CDR3 has 15 amino acids. The CDR3 nucleotides are TGTGCCAGCAGCCAAGGGGACAGGGCGGGGGAAAAACTGTTTTTT. As protein: CASSQGDRAGEKLFF.

The V call is TRBV10-3, the J call TRBJ1-5; 7 bases are shared with TRBD1. V was clipped by 5 bases and J by 0 bases; unmatched bases: 4. The CDR3 extends over 15 amino acids. CDR1 and CDR2 (germline): ENHRY, SYGVKD. CDR3 sequence reads: CAISRDRYSNQPQHF. DNA for the CDR3: TGTGCCATCAGTCGGGACAGATATAGCAATCAGCCCCAGCATTTT.

The J gene is TRBJ2-3, the V gene TRBV2; 8 bases match TRBD2. CDR3 length: 15 residues. V gave up 3 bases and J gave up 4 bases; unmatched junction bases: 6. The germline V gene has CDR1 SNHLY and CDR2 FYNNEI. Here the CDR3 DNA reads TGTGCCAGCAGTGAGCTCCGCGGGAGGTCAGATACGCAGTATTTT. It is translated as CASSELRGRSDTQYF.

This clone was counted once. V and J are TRBV18 and TRBJ1-1; unclear D gene. The length of the CDR3 is 14 residues. Germline-derived CDR1 and CDR2 are KGHSH and LQKENI. The V gene lost 3 bases and the J gene lost 2 bases, with 10 bases spanning the gap. The CDR3 sequence is CASSPNGGNTEAFF. In DNA form, the CDR3 reads TGTGCCAGCTCACCTAATGGAGGAAACACTGAAGCTTTCTTT. Combining the CDR3 with reference TRBV18 and TRBJ1-1 gives the whole variable domain NAGVMQNPRHLVRRRGQEARLRCSPMKGHSHVYWYRQLPEEGLKFMVYLQKENIIDESGMPKERFSAEFPKEGPSILRIQQVVRGDSAAYFCASSPNGGNTEAFFGQGTRLTVV.

The chain is built from TRBV4-3 and TRBJ1-2; D is uncertain. Germline V CDR1 and CDR2: LGHNA, YSLEER. V was pared by 4 bases and J by 8 bases, with 20 bases between. The CDR3 is 15 residues long. The CDR3 protein is CASSPKNAPLKGYTF. DNA for the CDR3: TGCGCCAGCAGCCCTAAGAACGCACCTTTGAAGGGCTACACCTTC.

The V call is TRBV11-3, the J call TRBJ2-7; 10 nucleotides align to TRBD1. The germline V gene has CDR1 SGHNT and CDR2 YENEEA. The V and J ends lost 5 bases and 4 bases, in that order; junction bases with no gene match: 8. The CDR3 runs 15 residues. The CDR3 region has the DNA TGTGCCAGCAGCCTGGGGTGGGGACAGGGGTACGAGCAGTACTTC. Translation gives CASSLGWGQGYEQYF.

About this clone: This specimen includes other DNA sequences encoding the same CDR3. The chain joins TRBV2 to TRBJ2-7; TRBD2 agrees at 8 bases. CDR3 length: 14 amino acids. Germline V CDR1 and CDR2: SNHLY, FYNNEI. The ends lost 4 bases at V and 1 base at J; junction bases unmatched: 3. The chain's CDR3 is CASSGTSGSYEQYF. CDR3 nucleotides: TGTGCCAGCAGTGGCACTAGCGGATCCTACGAGCAGTACTTC. Using reference TRBV2 and TRBJ2-7 for the parts outside the CDR3, the full variable domain is EPEVTQTPSHQVTQMGQEVILRCVPISNHLYFYWYRQILGQKVEFLVSFYNNEISEKSEIFDDQFSVERPDGSNFTLKIRSTKLEDSAMYFCASSGTSGSYEQYFGPGTRLTVT.

In its sample, this clone was seen once. The genes are TRBV27 and TRBJ1-1; TRBD1 aligns across 7 bases. This CDR3 contains 14 residues. Germline CDR1 reads MNHEY; CDR2 reads SMNVEV (reference sequence). Germline trimming cut 6 bases from V and 1 base from J; bases unmatched to any gene: 5. In nucleotides, the CDR3 is TGTGCCAGCAGGGGACAGCGCCGGAACACTGAAGCTTTCTTT. Amino acid sequence: CASRGQRRNTEAFF.

The chain links TRBV7-6 to TRBJ2-7; 7 nucleotides match TRBD1. The CDR3 covers 16 residues. Unmatched junction bases numbered 17, after V lost 9 bases and J lost 3 bases. Looked up from germline, CDR1 is SGHVS and CDR2 is FNYEAQ. The CDR3 sequence is CARVTEGARFFYEQYF. In DNA, the CDR3 is TGTGCCAGAGTTACCGAGGGGGCACGGTTCTTCTACGAGCAGTACTTC.

The genes are TRBV4-3 and TRBJ2-7; D may be TRBD1 (5 bases). This CDR3 has 13 residues. V was trimmed by 0 bases and J by 3 bases, leaving 6 bases between them. CDR1 and CDR2 from the germline V gene are LGHNA and YSLEER. CDR3 amino acids: CASSQDRGYEQYF. The CDR3 coding sequence is TGCGCCAGCAGCCAAGATAGGGGCTACGAGCAGTACTTC.

CDR3 DNA: TGCAGCGTTGAAGGGGACTCGGACTCCTACAATGAGCAGTTCTTC. This encodes CSVEGDSDSYNEQFF. The chain combines TRBV29-1 with TRBJ2-1; D is perhaps TRBD2 (6 bases). Germline CDR1 and CDR2: SQVTM and ANQGSEA. The CDR3 has 15 amino acids. V dropped 1 base and J dropped 0 bases, with 10 bases sitting between them.

This chain connects TRBV7-3 to TRBJ2-1; 9 nucleotides match TRBD2. Germline V CDR1 and CDR2: SGHTA, FQGTGA. This CDR3 region has 18 residues. V gave up 0 bases and J gave up 1 base; unmatched junction bases: 7. CDR3 coding DNA: TGTGCCAGCAGCTTAACTAGCGGGGGCCCCGGGTCCTACAATGAGCAGTTCTTC. Translated: CASSLTSGGPGSYNEQFF. The full variable domain, its missing parts supplied by reference TRBV7-3 and TRBJ2-1, is GAGVSQTPSNKVTEKGKYVELRCDPISGHTALYWYRQSLGQGPEFLIYFQGTGAADDSGLPNDRFFAVRPEGSVSTLKIQRTERGDSAVYLCASSLTSGGPGSYNEQFFGPGTRLTVL.

The rearrangement links TRBV9 to TRBJ1-1; 9 nucleotides match TRBD1. The V gene's germline CDR1 is SGDLS and CDR2 YYNGEE. The trim removed 6 bases at V and 5 bases at J, leaving 8 bases unmatched. This CDR3 has 14 residues. The CDR3 nucleotides read TGTGCCAGCACCACAGGGGGCGCTGGGACTGAAGCTTTCTTT. It yields the protein CASTTGGAGTEAFF.

The chain couples TRBV7-2 to TRBJ1-1; possibly TRBD1 for D (5 bases). V dropped 0 bases and J dropped 11 bases, with 13 bases sitting between them. Germline values: CDR1 SGHTA, CDR2 FQGNSA. This CDR3 comprises 13 residues. The CDR3 sequence: CASSLAGGYEAFF. CDR3 nucleotides: TGTGCCAGCAGCTTAGCGGGGGGGTATGAGGCTTTCTTT.

This chain joins TRBV6-5 and TRBJ2-1; D unclear. Trimming removed 2 bases from V and 4 bases from J, with 6 bases in between. The CDR3 is 13 amino acids. Germline V CDR1 and CDR2: MNHEY, SVGAGI. CDR3 sequence (DNA): TGTGCCAGCAGTTACCAGGCATACAATGAGCAGTTCTTC. This gives the protein CASSYQAYNEQFF.

The chain recombines TRBV28 with TRBJ2-5, with TRBD2 matching 8 bases. Germline V gene data show CDR1 as MDHEN and CDR2 as SYDVKM. The CDR3 contains 18 residues. J gave up 1 base and V 6 bases, and 16 bases lay outside the gene matches. The DNA of the CDR3 is TGTGCCAGCAGCCCTAGGGGGGCAAGTAGCGGGATCCAAGAGACCCAGTACTTC. This encodes CASSPRGASSGIQETQYF. The complete variable domain, with remaining parts taken from reference TRBV28 and TRBJ2-5, reads DVKVTQSSRYLVKRTGEKVFLECVQDMDHENMFWYRQDPGLGLRLIYFSYDVKMKEKGDIPEGYSVSREKKERFSLILESASTNQTSMYLCASSPRGASSGIQETQYFGPGTRLLVL.